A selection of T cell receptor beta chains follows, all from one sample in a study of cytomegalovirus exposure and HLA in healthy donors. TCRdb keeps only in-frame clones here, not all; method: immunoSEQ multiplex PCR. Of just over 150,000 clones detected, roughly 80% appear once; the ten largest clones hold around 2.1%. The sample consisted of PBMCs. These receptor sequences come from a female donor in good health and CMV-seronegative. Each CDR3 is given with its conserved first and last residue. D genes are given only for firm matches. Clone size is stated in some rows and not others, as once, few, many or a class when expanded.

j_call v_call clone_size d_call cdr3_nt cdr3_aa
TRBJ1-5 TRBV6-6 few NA TGTGCCAGCAGTATTACAGAGAATCAGCCCCAGCATTTT CASSITENQPQHF
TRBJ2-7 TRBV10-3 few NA TGTGCCATCAGTGAATTCGGAGGGCGTAACGAGCAGTACTTC CAISEFGGRNEQYF
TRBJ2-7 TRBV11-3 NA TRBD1 TGTGCCAGCAGCTCCCGGGACAGGGACGAGCAGTACTTC CASSSRDRDEQYF
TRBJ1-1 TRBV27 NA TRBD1 TGTGCCAGCAGACTGGGACAGGGGAGGGCTGAAGCTTTCTTT CASRLGQGRAEAFF
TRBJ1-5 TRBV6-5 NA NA TGTGCCAGCAGACGCGGCCTCGGAGATCAGCCCCAGCATTTT CASRRGLGDQPQHF
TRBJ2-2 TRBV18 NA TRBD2 TGTGCCAGCTCACCGGGACTAGCGGGAGACACCGGGGAGCTGTTTTTT CASSPGLAGDTGELFF
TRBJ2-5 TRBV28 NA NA TGTGCCAGCAGTTTTACCGGGACCCAGTACTTC CASSFTGTQYF
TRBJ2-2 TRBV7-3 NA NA TGTGCCAGCAGCCCCTCCTGGACAGCGAACACCGGGGAGCTGTTTTTT CASSPSWTANTGELFF
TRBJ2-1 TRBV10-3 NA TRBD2 TGTGCCATCAGTGAGTCAACTAGCGCGCCCCGCAATGAGCAGTTCTTC CAISESTSAPRNEQFF
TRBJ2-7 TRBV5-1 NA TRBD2 TGCGCCAGCAGCGCCGGGACTAGCGGGGACTACGAGCAGTACTTC CASSAGTSGDYEQYF
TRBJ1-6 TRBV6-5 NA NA TGTGCCAGCAGACCACAGCCTTCCAATTCACCCCTCCACTTT CASRPQPSNSPLHF
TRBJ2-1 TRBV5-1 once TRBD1 TGCGCCAGCACGTTGGGGGACAGGGGTGTGAATGAGCAGTTCTTC CASTLGDRGVNEQFF
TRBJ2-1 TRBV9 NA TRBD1 TGTGCCAGCAGCGGCGCCAGGGGGACCTACAATGAGCAGTTCTTC CASSGARGTYNEQFF
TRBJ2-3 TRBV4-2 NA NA TGTGCCAGCAGCCCCCCGGGGTTAGGGACAGATACGCAGTATTTT CASSPPGLGTDTQYF
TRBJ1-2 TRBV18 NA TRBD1 TGTGCCAGCTCACTCTCAGGGGACAGATCTAACTATGGCTACACCTTC CASSLSGDRSNYGYTF
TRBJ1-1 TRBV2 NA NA TGTGCCAGCAGTTTAACTCAGGTCCCTGAAGCTTTCTTT CASSLTQVPEAFF
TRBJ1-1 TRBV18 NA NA TGTGCCAGCTCACTGACCGGGGGGAACACTGAAGCTTTCTTT CASSLTGGNTEAFF
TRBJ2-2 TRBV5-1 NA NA TGCGCCAGCAGCTTGGGTTTAGCTAATACCGGGGAGCTGTTTTTT CASSLGLANTGELFF
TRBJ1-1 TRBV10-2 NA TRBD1 TGCGCCAGCAGTCGAGGACAGGGGTTATACACTGAAGCTTTCTTT CASSRGQGLYTEAFF
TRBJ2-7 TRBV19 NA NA TGTGCCAGTAGTGGGCAGGGCTACCTGTACTTC CASSGQGYLYF
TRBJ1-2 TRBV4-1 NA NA TGCGCCAGCAGCCAAGACCCTCACAGGGTTGGGTATGGCTACACCTTC CASSQDPHRVGYGYTF
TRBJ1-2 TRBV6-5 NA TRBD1 TGTGCCAGCAGACGCCGGGGACAGGCCCCGGTGAGTTACACCTTC CASRRRGQAPVSYTF
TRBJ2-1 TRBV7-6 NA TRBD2 TGTGCCAGCAGCTTAGCCTCCGGACTAGACTTTGAGCAGTTCTTC CASSLASGLDFEQFF
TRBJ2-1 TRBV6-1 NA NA TGTGCCAGCAGTGTGGAAGGGGCAGGGGCTCTTGAGTTCTTC CASSVEGAGALEFF
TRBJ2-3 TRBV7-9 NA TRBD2 TGTGCCAGCAGCCCAAGTGGACTAGCGGGGTTAACAGATACGCAGTATTTT CASSPSGLAGLTDTQYF
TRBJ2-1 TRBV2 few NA TGTGCCAGCAGTTATACTTATTACCATGAGCAGTTCTTC CASSYTYYHEQFF
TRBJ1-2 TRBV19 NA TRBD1 TGTGCCAGTTCTGACAGGGGGCGTGAGTATGGCTACACCTTC CASSDRGREYGYTF
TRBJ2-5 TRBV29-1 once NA TGCAGCGCATACCAAGAGACCCAGTACTTC CSAYQETQYF
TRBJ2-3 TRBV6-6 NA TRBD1 TGTGCCAGCAGTTACGCCGGGACAGCTTCAGATACGCAGTATTTT CASSYAGTASDTQYF
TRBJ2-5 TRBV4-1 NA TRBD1 TGCGCCAGCAGCCAAGATCAGAGACAGGGCCCGAACTGGGAGACCCAGTACTTC CASSQDQRQGPNWETQYF
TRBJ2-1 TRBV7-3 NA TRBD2 TGTGCCAGCAGCTCCCTGGGGATGGTGAAGCGGGAGCCCTACAATGAGCAGTTCTTC CASSSLGMVKREPYNEQFF
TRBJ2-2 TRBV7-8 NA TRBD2 TGTGCCAGCAGCTCCCGACCGGGAGGGAACACCGGGGAGCTGTTTTTT CASSSRPGGNTGELFF
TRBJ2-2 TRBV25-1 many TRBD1 TGTGCCAGCAGTCCGATCGCCGGGACAGGGAGGGCCGGGGAGCTGTTTTTT CASSPIAGTGRAGELFF
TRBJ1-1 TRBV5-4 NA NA TGTGCCAGCAGCTTGGCAGGGGCCATGAACACTGAAGCTTTCTTT CASSLAGAMNTEAFF
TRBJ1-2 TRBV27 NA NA TGTGCCAGCAGTTTGCAGGGCTGGGGAAACTATGGCTACACCTTC CASSLQGWGNYGYTF
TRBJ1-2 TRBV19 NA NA TGTGCCAGTAGTATTCGGGTTTTCTATGGCTACACCTTC CASSIRVFYGYTF
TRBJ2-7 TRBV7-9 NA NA TGTGCCAGCACTCTCGATTCAGCGTGGCAGTACTTC CASTLDSAWQYF
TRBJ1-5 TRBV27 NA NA TGTGCCAGCAGTTTATTAGGCGGGCTAAATAGCAATCAGCCCCAGCATTTT CASSLLGGLNSNQPQHF
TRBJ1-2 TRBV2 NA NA TGTGCCGGAAGGAGGGAGGACTATGGCTACACCTTC CAGRREDYGYTF
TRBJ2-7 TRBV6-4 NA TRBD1 TGTGCCAGCAGCCCCCGGGACAGGAGCTCCTACGAGCAGTACTTC CASSPRDRSSYEQYF
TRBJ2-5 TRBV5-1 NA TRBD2 TGCGCCAGCAGCTTGACGGGGGGGACCCCTCAAGAGACCCAGTACTTC CASSLTGGTPQETQYF
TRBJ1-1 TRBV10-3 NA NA TGTGCCACAGGGGACGGGAACACTGAAGCTTTCTTT CATGDGNTEAFF
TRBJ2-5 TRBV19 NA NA TGTGCCAGTAGTATGACAGTTGAAGAGACCCAGTACTTC CASSMTVEETQYF
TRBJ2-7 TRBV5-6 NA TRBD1 TGTGCCAGCAGCTCCGGGACAGGGTCGAACGAGCAGTACTTC CASSSGTGSNEQYF
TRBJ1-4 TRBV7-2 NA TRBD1 TGTGCCAGCAGTGGTCGGACAGGTGGGGCTGAAAAACTGTTTTTT CASSGRTGGAEKLFF
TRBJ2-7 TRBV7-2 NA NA TGTGCCAGCAGCTATTCACTTATATACGAGCAGTACTTC CASSYSLIYEQYF
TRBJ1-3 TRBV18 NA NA TGTGCCAGTACCGATTCAGGGCACTCTGGAAACACCATATATTTT CASTDSGHSGNTIYF